The clone carrying this T cell receptor beta chain was counted a few times. Its antigen is unidentified. The germline V gene has CDR1 KGHSH and CDR2 LQKENI. The CDR3 length is 17 residues. The V gene end was trimmed by 3 bases and the J gene end by 5 bases; junction bases not matched to a gene: 9. The data belong to a study of T-cell reconstitution after alpha-beta-depleted transplantation in children. General study points: Alpha-beta T cells present about two months after transplant were reported to originate from several hundred expanded graft clones. The study traced high day-60 TCRbeta diversity in some patients to surviving recipient T cells and thymic progenitors. At the one-year point after transplant, T-cell counts and TCRbeta diversity were found to come mostly from T cells that had been newly produced.

Researchers prepared the TCRbeta library using unique molecular identifiers, the study reports. TCRdb used MiXCR to reprocess the PCR reads, holding one entry per CDR3 protein. This table has some 300,000 distinct CDR3 sequences, roughly 8.2% appearing once. The chain combines TRBV18 with TRBJ2-3; 12 nucleotides align to TRBD2. The origin of this receptor is a female patient under 10 years old who had a stem cell transplant for Fanconi anemia, so the T cells may come from the graft donor. Sequenced here: peripheral blood, sampled 360 days after TCRalphabeta/CD19-depleted stem cell transplant. For the CDR3, the DNA is TGTGCCAGCTCACCGCTAGGACTAGCGGGGATCAGAGATACGCAGTATTTT. Protein sequence: CASSPLGLAGIRDTQYF.